This TCR beta chain originates from a study of blood T cell repertoires in COVID-19. Study-wide background: The United States, Italy and Spain were the sources of the acute and convalescent COVID-19 samples. T cells, B-cell-depleted T cells, or PBMCs provided the cDNA or gDNA that served as material.

Trimming removed 2 bases from V and 5 bases from J; junction bases left unmatched: 3. The CDR3 consists of 15 residues. Germline values: CDR1 KGHDR, CDR2 SFDVKD. Worth noting for this clone: Distinct nucleotide sequences in the sample also encode this CDR3.

In the authors' methods: Estimates of nucleated cell counts were drawn from the amplification of reference gene primers. The data were produced by immunoSEQ multiplex PCR, yet TCRdb's version contains in-frame clones alone and is incomplete. The V and J calls and clone size are taken from that table; D and trimming were inferred from the DNA. This sample carries under 120,000 clones, roughly nine tenths of them seen once, and the ten largest clones take 32%. This chain uses TRBV24-1 with TRBJ1-5; TRBD1 matches at 9 bases. The receptor's source is a woman over 75 with acute or convalescent COVID-19. Sequencing was performed on peripheral blood. The CDR3 spells CATSDSGTGYQPQHF. The CDR3 nucleotides are TGTGCCACCAGTGATTCCGGGACAGGGTATCAGCCCCAGCATTTT.